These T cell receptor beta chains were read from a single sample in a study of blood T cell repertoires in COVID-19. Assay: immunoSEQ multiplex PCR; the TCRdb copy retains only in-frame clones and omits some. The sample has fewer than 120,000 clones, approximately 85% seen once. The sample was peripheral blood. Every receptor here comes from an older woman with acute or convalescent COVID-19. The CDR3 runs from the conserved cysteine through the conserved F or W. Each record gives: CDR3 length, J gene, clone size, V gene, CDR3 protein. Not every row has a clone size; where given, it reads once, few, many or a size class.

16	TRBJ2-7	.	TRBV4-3	CASSQSSSRGLNEQYF
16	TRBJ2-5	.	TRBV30	CAWSPPAVTGRETQYF
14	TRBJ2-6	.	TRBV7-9	CASSFDSGANVLTF
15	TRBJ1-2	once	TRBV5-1	CASSLTGAPDYGYTF
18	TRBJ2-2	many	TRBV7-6	CASSLSWNRPGDTGELFF
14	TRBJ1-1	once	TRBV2	CASSPTGGETEAFF
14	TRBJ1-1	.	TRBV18	CASSSPPVDTEAFF
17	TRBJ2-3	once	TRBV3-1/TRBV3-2	CASSHVLAGMITDTQYF
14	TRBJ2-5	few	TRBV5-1	CASRGAPGEETQYF
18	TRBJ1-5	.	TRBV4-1	CASSQPVDVFSGNQPQHF
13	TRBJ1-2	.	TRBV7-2	CASSSKAGAGYTF
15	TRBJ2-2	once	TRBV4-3	CASSPGTSGTGELFF
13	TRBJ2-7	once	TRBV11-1	CASSRLGGAEQYF
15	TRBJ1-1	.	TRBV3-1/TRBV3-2	CASSRRTGRDTEAFF
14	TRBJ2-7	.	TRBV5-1	CASSLEQGGNEQYF
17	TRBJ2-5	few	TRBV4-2	CASSQDLWQGARETQYF
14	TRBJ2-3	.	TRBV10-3	CAISEAGGTDTQYF
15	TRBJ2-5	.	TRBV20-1	CSASSSGGDSETQYF
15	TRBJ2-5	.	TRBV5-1	CASSWGQGIQETQYF
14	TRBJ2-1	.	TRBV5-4	CASSPIEVLNEQFF
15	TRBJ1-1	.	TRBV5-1	CASSLVPGHGTEAFF
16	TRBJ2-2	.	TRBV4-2	CASSQGLGGRTGELFF